A single sample is the source of the 9 T cell receptor beta chains below, sequenced in a study of control samples from healthy donors and cancer patients. Profiling relied on immunoSEQ multiplex PCR, and the TCRdb table lists in-frame clones only, not all of them. The sample yields roughly 170,000 clones, approximately 92% seen once. The sequenced sample was blood. These receptors originate from a man aged 18 to 29 in good health.

The V and J genes are TRBV6-5 and TRBJ1-2, with 12 bases identical to TRBD1. The CDR3 extends over 15 amino acids. Trimming removed 6 bases from V and 8 bases from J; junction bases left unmatched: 10. Germline-derived CDR1 and CDR2 are MNHEY and SVGAGI. The CDR3 DNA follows: TGTGCCAGCAGGGCGGGGGGACAGGGGGCCTGGGGCTACACCTTC. Protein: CASRAGGQGAWGYTF.

This sequence joins TRBV2 and TRBJ2-7; TRBD1 matches 11 bases. Germline V CDR1 and CDR2: SNHLY, FYNNEI. V was pared by 4 bases and J by 4 bases, with 6 bases of the junction left unmatched. CDR3 length: 15 amino acids. CDR3 sequence: CASSGIGTGGYEQYF. CDR3 sequence (DNA): TGTGCCAGCAGTGGAATAGGGACAGGGGGGTACGAGCAGTACTTC.

The chain uses TRBV18 and TRBJ2-3; D call uncertain. Germline loops: CDR1 KGHSH, CDR2 LQKENI. Trimming removed 2 bases from V and 1 base from J, with 7 bases in between. The CDR3 consists of 14 residues. CDR3 loop: CASSPGPGTDTQYF. For the CDR3, the DNA is TGTGCCAGCTCACCAGGTCCGGGCACAGATACGCAGTATTTT.

This chain joins TRBV19 and TRBJ1-2, with 9 bases lining up with TRBD1. This CDR3 is 15 amino acids long. Trimming took 4 bases from V and 2 from J; bases not matched to a gene: 5. Germline V lookup: CDR1 LNHDA, CDR2 SQIVND (reference sequence). CDR3 in DNA: TGTGCCAGTAGTACCGGGACAGGGAGGAACTATGGCTACACCTTC. As protein: CASSTGTGRNYGYTF.

The chain links TRBV6-1 to TRBJ1-2; the D gene is possibly TRBD1 (5 bases). V shed 1 base and J shed 5 bases, with 14 bases lying between them. The CDR3 runs to 15 residues. CDR1 and CDR2 from the germline V gene are MNHNS and SASEGT. The CDR3 DNA sequence: TGTGCCAGCAGTGAAGTAAAGGGGATAGGGTATGGCTACACCTTC. As protein: CASSEVKGIGYGYTF.

The chain recombines TRBV3-1 (or the pseudogene TRBV3-2) with TRBJ2-3; 8 nucleotides line up with TRBD2. CDR1 LGHDT and CDR2 YNNKEL come from the germline V gene (reference sequence). The CDR3 sequence is 14 residues long. After removal of 4 bases from V and 2 bases from J, the junction contained 2 bases not matched to a gene. CDR3 in amino acids: CASSRAGDTDTQYF. CDR3 bases: TGTGCCAGCAGCCGAGCGGGGGACACAGATACGCAGTATTTT.

The CDR3 sequence: CASAPGQLNTYEQYF. CDR3 nucleotide sequence: TGTGCTAGTGCCCCGGGACAGTTAAACACCTACGAGCAGTACTTC. J is TRBJ2-7 and V is TRBV12-5; TRBD1 matches 7 bases. CDR1 and CDR2 from the germline V gene are LGHNT and FRNRAP. V lost 7 bases to trimming and J lost 2 bases; unmatched junction nucleotides: 11. The CDR3 contains 15 residues. The whole variable domain, filled in from reference TRBV12-5 and TRBJ2-7, reads DARVTQTPRHKVTEMGQEVTMRCQPILGHNTVFWYRQTMMQGLELLAYFRNRAPLDDSGMPKDRFSAEMPDATLATLKIQPSEPRDSAVYFCASAPGQLNTYEQYFGPGTRLTVT.

CDR3 nucleotides: TGTGCCAGCAGTGAAGGATTACCGGGACAGGGAGTAGAGGAGCAGTTCTTC. Amino acid sequence: CASSEGLPGQGVEEQFF. This chain joins TRBV2 and TRBJ2-1, with TRBD1 matching 9 bases. CDR1 and CDR2 (germline): SNHLY, FYNNEI. V shed 1 base, J shed 10 bases, and the junction held 14 bases outside the gene matches. The CDR3 has 17 residues.

The rearrangement joins TRBV10-3 to TRBJ1-6; TRBD1 matches 9 bases. Germline V gene lookup returns CDR1 ENHRY and CDR2 SYGVKD. The length of the CDR3 is 15 residues. The junction had 2 bases not matched to a gene; V was cut back by 3 bases and J by 5 bases. The CDR3: CAISDRDRDNSPLHF. The CDR3 nucleotides are TGTGCCATCAGTGACCGGGACAGGGATAATTCACCCCTCCACTTT.